This T cell receptor (beta chain) is from a study of a mutant IDH1 vaccine in newly diagnosed glioma listed by TCRdb under 2021. Context from the whole study: Of the roughly 30 treated patients, approximately 62% were male and roughly 38% were female, and a mean age of around 40 years was recorded. Peripheral blood was drawn at six visits: V03 (baseline), V05, V07, V10, V12 and V13. For exploratory analyses, about two dozen treated patients had longitudinal TCRB deep sequencing done wherever samples were available. Before enrollment, patients had received standard therapy of radiotherapy alone, temozolomide alone, or radiochemotherapy with temozolomide; most received the combination. General study outcomes and caveats: No apparent relationship was observed between pseudoprogression and alterations in the top peripheral T cell clonotypes detected by TCRB sequencing. It was noted by the authors that analyses of patient blood samples could not be reproduced owing to sample limitations. Vaccine-induced immune responses across multiple MHC alleles were detected in about 92% of patients. Selection of PBMC samples for TCRB deep sequencing was based on availability.

The sample's time point label is to be understood as: baseline, week 1 (first vaccination visit). What this sample's treatment or condition label stands for: pre-vaccination baseline after standard-of-care therapy. Donors had newly diagnosed WHO grade 3 or 4 IDH1-mutant astrocytomas with loss of nuclear ATRX. The samples were drawn from NOA16, a multicentre, single-arm, open-label phase I trial in Germany that tested a mutant IDH1 peptide vaccine in humans for the first time. Blood drawn at visit V03 was used as the baseline sample for immunogenicity testing. Genomic DNA for TCRB sequencing was extracted from EDTA blood using the DNeasy Blood and Tissue Kit. As regards this clone: Its specific antigen is unknown. Base qualities are not provided; no much larger clone lies one nucleotide away.

Spanning cysteine to phenylalanine, the CDR3 consists of 15 amino acids. Only the CDR3 region is kept as DNA, spanning 45 bases read in frame from base 1. The V and J ends are trimmed by 4 bases and 1 base, leaving 11 bases between them. Based on the germline V gene, the CDR1 and CDR2 sequences are SGHRS and YFSETQ. Library preparation used the immunoSEQ multiplex PCR assay. Following the manufacturer's protocol, the hsTCRB Kit was used to amplify rearranged TCR beta chain sequences. Sequencing of TCRB libraries was carried out on an Illumina MiSeq. As for how the authors treated the data: The kit vendor's proprietary platform handled demultiplexing, trimming and gene mapping. TCRdb carries this immuneACCESS record with in-frame sequences only. Its versions omit some clonotypes, under half of them owing to an unresolved V gene in the studies checked, with the rest unexplained. The V and J calls and clone size come from that table; D and trimming were worked out from the DNA. Recorded for this sample are roughly 51,000 clones; 70% to 90% of them occurred a single time. The biggest ten clones account for around 2.5% of the sample.

The sequence links TRBV5-1 to TRBJ2-2; there is no confident call for the D gene. The sequence came from a man aged 35-49 years with glioma. Material: PBMCs, obtained from a glioma patient treated with radiotherapy, temozolomide or both. Read as DNA, the sequence is TGCGCCAGCAGCCCCGGTTGGGGGAACACCGGGGAGCTGTTTTTT. Translated, it reads CASSPGWGNTGELFF.